The 8 T cell receptor beta chains in this list originate from one sample, sequenced in a study of cytomegalovirus exposure and HLA in healthy donors. The PCR made use of 60 Vbeta and 13 Jbeta primers. Clones were sequenced by immunoSEQ multiplex PCR, and TCRdb holds only the in-frame ones, with some missing. Of about 130,000 clones in the sample, about 82% are singletons; the top ten hold about 1%. Specimen: PBMCs. The receptors come from a boy under 18 in good health and CMV-seronegative.

The genes are TRBV27 and TRBJ2-1, with 10 bases fitting TRBD2. The J segment lost 1 base and the V segment lost 3 bases, leaving 6 bases of the junction unmatched. The CDR3 sequence is 17 residues long. Germline CDR1 and CDR2: MNHEY and SMNVEV (reference sequence). For the CDR3, the DNA is TGTGCCAGCAGTTTCGGACTAGCGGAGGGTTCCTACAATGAGCAGTTCTTC. This gives the protein CASSFGLAEGSYNEQFF.

There are a few counts of this clone. The J gene is TRBJ1-1, the V gene TRBV5-4; 7 bases map to TRBD1. V was pared by 0 bases and J by 3 bases, with 5 bases of the junction left unmatched. Germline-derived CDR1 and CDR2 are SGHNT and YYREEE (reference sequence). The CDR3 is 15 amino acids. DNA of the CDR3: TGTGCCAGCAGCTTGGATGTACAGGGGTACACTGAAGCTTTCTTT. This translates into CASSLDVQGYTEAFF.

The chain has TRBV30 and TRBJ2-7; TRBD2 aligns across 7 bases. CDR1 is GTSNPN, CDR2 SVGIG, per germline (reference sequence). V shed 0 bases, J shed 5 bases, and the junction held 1 base outside the gene matches. The CDR3 runs to 12 residues. This CDR3 is CAWSVRGDEQYF. DNA for the CDR3: TGTGCCTGGAGTGTACGGGGGGACGAGCAGTACTTC. Full variable domain (missing parts from reference TRBV30 and TRBJ2-7): SQTIHQWPATLVQPVGSPLSLECTVEGTSNPNLYWYRQAAGRGLQLLFYSVGIGQISSEVPQNLSASRPQDRQFILSSKKLLLSDSGFYLCAWSVRGDEQYFGPGTRLTVT.

The gene calls are TRBV6-5 and TRBJ2-7; TRBD2 matches 11 bases. This CDR3 comprises 14 residues. J gave up 4 bases and V 6 bases, and 5 bases lay outside the gene matches. Germline CDR1 and CDR2: MNHEY and SVGAGI. CDR3 nucleotides: TGTGCCAGCAGAACGACTAGCGGGATTTACGAGCAGTACTTC. Its protein product is CASRTTSGIYEQYF.

The rearrangement links TRBV27 to TRBJ2-7; 8 positions agree with TRBD2. CDR3 length: 15 residues. V lost 0 bases, J lost 2 bases, and 3 bases stayed unmatched. The germline gives CDR1 MNHEY, CDR2 SMNVEV (reference sequence). The CDR3 reads CASSLSLAGTYEQYF. CDR3 in DNA: TGTGCCAGCAGTTTATCTTTAGCGGGAACCTACGAGCAGTACTTC.

The V call is TRBV6-1, the J call TRBJ2-5, with D tentatively TRBD1 (5 bases). The J call is uncertain, as TRBJ2-7 better fits the DNA end. CDR1 MNHNS and CDR2 SASEGT come from the germline V gene. The CDR3 has 15 amino acids. CDR3 DNA: TGTGCCAGCATTCGAGGAGAAACAGGCTCCTACGAGCAGTACTTC. This translates into CASIRGETGSYEQYF.

The chain combines TRBV6-1 with TRBJ1-5; D is perhaps TRBD1 (5 bases). The germline V gene has CDR1 MNHNS and CDR2 SASEGT. The CDR3 extends over 16 amino acids. The V and J ends lost 1 base and 5 bases respectively, with 15 bases between them. The CDR3 loop reads CASSEEDSLRYQPQHF. CDR3 nucleotides: TGTGCCAGCAGTGAAGAAGACAGCCTGAGGTATCAGCCCCAGCATTTT.

V and J are TRBV2 and TRBJ2-5; a weak D match, TRBD2 (6 bases). The length of the CDR3 is 16 residues. V was cut by 2 bases and J by 5 bases, with 18 bases left in between. Germline V gene sequence: CDR1 SNHLY, CDR2 FYNNEI. Here the CDR3 reads CASSELTSPRGETQYF. CDR3 nucleotides: TGTGCCAGCAGTGAACTTACTAGCCCCCGAGGGGAGACCCAGTACTTC. Filled out from reference TRBV2 and TRBJ2-5, the complete variable domain reads EPEVTQTPSHQVTQMGQEVILRCVPISNHLYFYWYRQILGQKVEFLVSFYNNEISEKSEIFDDQFSVERPDGSNFTLKIRSTKLEDSAMYFCASSELTSPRGETQYFGPGTRLLVL.